This T cell receptor (beta chain) was found in a study of T cell responses to AZD1222 COVID-19 vaccine. Study-wide findings and caveats: CD4 TCRs associated with vaccination spanned spike, dominating at 160-218 and 743-854. White British people made up most donors, females outnumbered males, and clonal diversity was possibly underestimated. Rises in breadth and depth of Spike-specific TCRs came after two AZD1222 doses.

V was cut by 6 bases and J by 0 bases, with 15 bases left in between. The CDR3 extends over 16 amino acids. CDR1 SEHNR and CDR2 FQNEAQ come from the germline V gene (reference sequence). Sequencing used immunoSEQ multiplex PCR; TCRdb keeps in-frame clones, though not all of them. This table has about 120,000 clones, roughly 87% appearing once. A note on this clone: What it recognizes is unknown.

Sample: peripheral blood, taken on day 0 of AZD1222 vaccination. This chain links TRBV7-9 with TRBJ2-1, with TRBD2 as a possible D gene (6 bases). This clonotype originated in an adult in good health. CDR3 amino acids: CASRFSAGSSYNEQFF. The CDR3, as DNA: TGTGCCAGCAGATTCTCGGCGGGAAGCTCCTACAATGAGCAGTTCTTC.